The 30 T cell receptor beta chains in this list originate from one sample, sequenced in a study of regulatory T cells in long-lasting Graves disease. HTBI primers from iRepertoire and Arm-PCR of CDR3 regions yielded the TCR beta libraries. TCRdb used MiXCR to reprocess the multiplex PCR reads, holding one entry per CDR3 protein. This sample has 350,000 to 450,000 distinct CDR3 sequences, with approximately 15% found just once. Specified time point: newly diagnosed GD, antithyroid drugs for less than 3 months. Generation of the TCR library employed RNA extracted from PBMCs. This sample was also put to use in a study of T cells in Graves' hyperthyroidism and ophthalmopathy.

Sample: peripheral blood mononuclear cells (PBMCs), taken at new diagnosis, from a patient treated with antithyroid drugs. The receptors derive from a man in his forties or fifties with Graves disease.

This clonotype was observed a few times. The chain carries TRBV2 and TRBJ1-4; 8 nucleotides line up with TRBD1. Germline V CDR1 and CDR2: SNHLY, FYNNEI. CDR3 size: 12 residues. V trimming: 5 bases; J trimming: 14 bases; junction bases outside the gene matches: 7. The CDR3 sequence is CASSLQGVILFF. The CDR3 DNA reads TGTGCCAGCAGTTTACAGGGGGTGATCCTGTTTTTT.

This clonotype was observed a single time. A far larger clone is just one base off, so this is likely a read error. CDR3 protein: CASSLGSPTCEQYF. The CDR3 coding sequence is TGTGCCAGCAGCTTGGGCAGCCCAACCTGCGAGCAGTACTTC. V is TRBV11-1 and J is TRBJ2-7; D ambiguous. V was pared by 3 bases and J by 6 bases, with 15 bases between. The CDR3 consists of 14 residues. Germline CDR1 and CDR2: SGHAT and FQDESV (reference sequence).

The chain combines TRBV20-1 with TRBJ2-5, with D tentatively TRBD1 or TRBD2 (7 bases each). Trimming took off 5 bases at V and 4 bases at J, with 11 bases between the two ends. Germline values: CDR1 DFQATT, CDR2 SNEGSKA (reference sequence). The CDR3 sequence is 12 residues long. The CDR3 DNA follows: TGCAGTGCTGCAGGGGGGGGAGAGACCCAGTACTTC. Its protein product is CSAAGGGETQYF.

This clonotype has at least ten counts. The chain links TRBV7-9 to TRBJ2-3; D is possibly TRBD2 (5 bases). In germline, CDR1 is SEHNR, CDR2 FQNEAQ (reference sequence). The CDR3 covers 16 residues. The V gene lost 4 bases and the J gene lost 3 bases, with 17 bases spanning the gap. The CDR3 coding sequence is TGTGCCAGCAGCTCCCCTGAGAGGGATGGTACAGATACGCAGTATTTT. This translates into CASSSPERDGTDTQYF.

This clonotype was recorded a few times. V gene TRBV30 combines with J gene TRBJ1-1; D is unresolved. In germline, CDR1 is GTSNPN, CDR2 SVGIG (reference sequence). V lost 3 bases and J lost 2, with 10 bases in between. This CDR3 has 13 amino acids. Here the CDR3 reads CAWRVSLNTEAFF. The CDR3 DNA follows: TGTGCCTGGAGAGTATCACTTAACACTGAAGCTTTCTTT.

This clonotype occurred many times. This chain links TRBV7-9 with TRBJ2-3; TRBD2 might be the D (5 bases). The V end was cut by 7 bases, the J end by 3 bases, with 14 bases between. CDR3 length equals 14 residues. Germline loops: CDR1 SEHNR, CDR2 FQNEAQ (reference sequence). The CDR3 DNA sequence: TGTGCCAGCACCCTAGGAACGGGAACAGATACGCAGTATTTT. This sequence encodes CASTLGTGTDTQYF.

Many counts were recorded for this clonotype. The chain employs TRBV19 and TRBJ2-7; D uncertain. Germline loops: CDR1 LNHDA, CDR2 SQIVND (reference sequence). Trimming pared 5 bases from V and 3 bases from J, leaving 14 bases between. CDR3 length: 14 residues. CDR3 DNA: TGTGCCAGTAGTCCCGGGTCTATCGACTACGAGCAGTACTTC. This translates into CASSPGSIDYEQYF.

This rearrangement joins TRBV2 to TRBJ2-4; D unclear. V was shortened by 5 bases and J by 0 bases, with 20 bases between the two germline ends. The germline gives CDR1 SNHLY, CDR2 FYNNEI. The CDR3 has 18 amino acids. CDR3 sequence: CASSSGRIPGSAKNIQYF. Written as DNA, the CDR3 is TGTGCCAGCAGTTCAGGCCGAATACCGGGCTCAGCCAAAAACATTCAGTACTTC.

This chain connects TRBV10-3 to TRBJ1-3, with D perhaps TRBD1 (5 bases). The CDR3 extends over 15 amino acids. Trimming stripped 7 bases from V and 2 bases from J, with 15 bases between. The V gene's germline CDR1 is ENHRY and CDR2 SYGVKD. The CDR3 loop is CAIKIDSLTGNTIYF. As DNA, the CDR3 is TGTGCCATCAAAATAGACAGCCTCACTGGAAACACCATATATTTT.

The chain has TRBV29-1 and TRBJ2-7; 10 nucleotides agree with TRBD1. J gave up 6 bases and V 7 bases, and 9 bases lay outside the gene matches. The CDR3 sequence is 13 residues long. In germline, CDR1 is SQVTM, CDR2 ANQGSEA. CDR3 bases: TGCAGCGCTGCCGGGACAGGGGACCGCGAGCAGTACTTC. Translation gives CSAAGTGDREQYF.

The sample holds many counts of this clonotype. This sequence joins TRBV7-9 and TRBJ1-4; D ambiguous. CDR1 and CDR2 (germline): SEHNR, FQNEAQ (reference sequence). The CDR3 runs to 16 residues. The germline V and J ends were trimmed by 6 bases and 3 bases, with 17 bases remaining between them. CDR3 residues: CASSYGSAPANEKLFF. The CDR3 DNA follows: TGTGCCAGCAGTTACGGTTCGGCCCCCGCTAATGAAAAACTGTTTTTT.

The chain uses TRBV20-1 and TRBJ1-5, with D possibly matching TRBD1 (6 bases). CDR3 length: 15 residues. Germline V gives CDR1 DFQATT, CDR2 SNEGSKA (reference sequence). The ends were cut back, 6 bases at V and 0 bases at J, with 15 bases in the middle. CDR3 residues: CSAIAGAYSNQPQHF. The CDR3 nucleotides read TGCAGTGCAATAGCAGGGGCGTATAGCAATCAGCCCCAGCATTTT.

This clonotype occurred many times. The chain combines TRBV9 with TRBJ2-7; TRBD2 matches at 7 bases. The germline CDR1 and CDR2 sequences are SGDLS and YYNGEE. Unmatched junction bases numbered 5, after V lost 3 bases and J lost 2 bases. CDR3 length: 14 residues. The CDR3 protein is CASSAGGSPYEQYF. The CDR3 DNA reads as TGTGCCAGCAGCGCGGGGGGAAGCCCCTACGAGCAGTACTTC.

The rearrangement uses TRBV6-9 and TRBJ2-3, with 9 bases lining up with TRBD1. Germline CDR1 reads MNHGY; CDR2 reads SVAAGI. The CDR3 has 16 residues. V lost 3 bases and J lost 4; bases outside the gene matches: 8. CDR3 protein: CASSYVGQGKADTQYF. The CDR3 DNA reads as TGTGCCAGCAGTTACGTGGGACAGGGAAAGGCAGATACGCAGTATTTT.

The chain is built from TRBV4-3 and TRBJ2-5, with D tentatively TRBD1 (5 bases). V lost 8 bases and J 2 bases, leaving 12 bases between the germline ends. Germline lookup yields CDR1 LGHNA and CDR2 YSLEER. This CDR3 comprises 13 residues. CDR3 sequence reads: CASGSGFQETQYF. CDR3 nucleotides: TGCGCCAGCGGCTCAGGGTTTCAAGAGACCCAGTACTTC.

This clonotype came up many times. This sequence joins TRBV28 and TRBJ1-2, with 7 bases that match TRBD1. The CDR3 is 13 residues long. V was clipped by 6 bases and J by 4 bases; unmatched bases: 5. The germline V gene encodes CDR1 MDHEN and CDR2 SYDVKM. CDR3 region: CASRKTGAYGYTF. CDR3 bases: TGTGCCAGCAGAAAAACAGGGGCCTATGGCTACACCTTC.

The sample holds many counts of this clonotype. The V gene is TRBV7-8, the J gene TRBJ2-5, with D possibly being TRBD1 (6 bases). Per the germline V gene, CDR1 is SGHVS and CDR2 is FQNEAQ. The V end lost 0 bases, the J end lost 5 bases, and 13 bases lay between the germline ends. CDR3 length equals 15 residues. CDR3 in amino acids: CASSLAHRVGETQYF. The CDR3 bases are TGTGCCAGCAGCTTAGCCCACAGGGTCGGGGAGACCCAGTACTTC. Full variable domain (rest looked up from reference TRBV7-8 and TRBJ2-5): GAGVSQSPRYKVAKRGQDVALRCDPISGHVSLFWYQQALGQGPEFLTYFQNEAQLDKSGLPSDRFFAERPEGSVSTLKIQRTQQEDSAVYLCASSLAHRVGETQYFGPGTRLLVL.

The rearrangement joins TRBV9 to TRBJ2-7, with D perhaps matching TRBD2 (6 bases). The germline V and J ends were trimmed by 4 bases and 1 base, with 18 bases remaining between them. CDR1 is SGDLS, CDR2 YYNGEE, per germline. This CDR3 is 16 amino acids long. CDR3 region: CASSPWRARESYEQYF. CDR3 sequence (DNA): TGTGCCAGCAGCCCTTGGAGGGCAAGGGAATCCTACGAGCAGTACTTC.

The CDR3 region is CASSPPDDFSGYTF. The CDR3 DNA is TGTGCCAGCAGCCCTCCCGACGATTTTTCGGGCTACACCTTC. This chain uses TRBV6-1 with TRBJ1-2; no firm D call. The germline gives CDR1 MNHNS, CDR2 SASEGT. The CDR3 has 14 amino acids. V gave up 6 bases and J gave up 8 bases, with 19 bases separating them.

There are many counts of this clonotype. The V call is TRBV7-2, the J call TRBJ2-3; D may match TRBD1 or TRBD2 (6 bases each). Trimming pared 2 bases from V and 2 bases from J, leaving 17 bases between. Germline loops: CDR1 SGHTA, CDR2 FQGNSA. The CDR3 covers 17 residues. Here the CDR3 reads CASSLTRSGALTDTQYF. In DNA form, the CDR3 reads TGTGCCAGCAGCTTAACGCGCTCGGGGGCGCTCACAGATACGCAGTATTTT.

This clonotype was seen repeatedly, ten times or more. This sequence joins TRBV28 and TRBJ1-2; D gene ambiguous. Germline V CDR1 and CDR2: MDHEN, SYDVKM. The V gene lost 8 bases and the J gene lost 3 bases, with 19 bases spanning the gap. There are 15 residues in the CDR3. CDR3 amino acids: CASQGVPRNDYGYTF. CDR3 sequence (DNA): TGTGCCAGCCAAGGCGTCCCCAGAAATGACTATGGCTACACCTTC.

This clonotype was seen repeatedly, ten times or more. V and J are TRBV2 and TRBJ2-1; D assignment may be TRBD1 or TRBD2 (5 bases each). The CDR3 consists of 12 residues. V lost 8 bases and J 6 bases, leaving 11 bases between the germline ends. Germline CDR1 and CDR2: SNHLY and FYNNEI. The DNA for the CDR3 is TGTGCCAGCCGGGGCCAGGTCAATGAGCAGTTCTTC. Its protein product is CASRGQVNEQFF.

DNA of the CDR3: TGTGCCACCAGTGGAGGCTCTGGGGCCAACGTCCTGACTTTC. The encoded protein is CATSGGSGANVLTF. The chain uses TRBV24-1 and TRBJ2-6; D is ambiguous. CDR3 length equals 14 residues. V gave up 5 bases and J gave up 0 bases, with 4 bases separating them. Germline CDR1 KGHDR, CDR2 SFDVKD.

This clonotype was detected a few times. The CDR3 coding sequence is TGCAGTGCTAGAAGCGACAGGGAATCCTACGAGCAGTACTTC. Translated: CSARSDRESYEQYF. The chain couples TRBV20-1 to TRBJ2-7, with 7 bases identical to TRBD1. Germline values: CDR1 DFQATT, CDR2 SNEGSKA (reference sequence). The CDR3 extends over 14 amino acids. V trimming: 2 bases; J trimming: 1 base; junction bases outside the gene matches: 5.

This clonotype was found many times. This chain joins TRBV2 and TRBJ2-2; possible D gene TRBD1, 6 bases. V lost 4 bases to trimming and J lost 6 bases, with 9 bases between them. Germline CDR1 reads SNHLY; CDR2 reads FYNNEI. The CDR3 contains 13 residues. The CDR3 sequence: CASSGTDAGELFF. CDR3 DNA sequence: TGTGCCAGCAGTGGGACAGATGCCGGGGAGCTGTTTTTT.

This clonotype was counted many times. The V call is TRBV18, the J call TRBJ2-1; TRBD2 matches at 11 bases. The CDR3 runs to 14 residues. In germline, CDR1 is KGHSH, CDR2 LQKENI. Losses at the gene ends were 8 bases for V and 8 bases for J; bases not matched to a gene: 8. In DNA, the CDR3 is TGTGCCAGCACCTCGACTAGCGGGGTGGATGAGCAGTTCTTC. Its protein product is CASTSTSGVDEQFF.

This clonotype came up many times. The J gene is TRBJ1-2, the V gene TRBV13, with D maybe TRBD1 (5 bases). V lost 3 bases and J lost 4, with 9 bases in between. The CDR3 spans 13 residues. Germline CDR1 and CDR2: PRHDT and FYEKMQ (reference sequence). The CDR3 spells CASSLGQFYGYTF. The CDR3 region has the DNA TGTGCCAGCAGCTTGGGGCAGTTCTATGGCTACACCTTC.

The CDR3 DNA is TGTGCCAGCAGCCAATTCAGGGTATCGAACACCGGGGAGCTGTTTTTT. Translating it yields CASSQFRVSNTGELFF. This chain uses TRBV14 with TRBJ2-2, with a tentative D call TRBD1 (5 bases). CDR1 and CDR2 (germline): SGHDN, FVKESK. Trimming pared 2 bases from V and 0 bases from J, leaving 10 bases between. The CDR3 extends over 16 amino acids.

This clonotype has ten or more counts. The V gene is TRBV2, the J gene TRBJ2-7; D gene unclear. V lost 6 bases to trimming and J lost 0 bases, with 6 bases between them. This CDR3 spans 12 amino acids. Germline V gene sequence: CDR1 SNHLY, CDR2 FYNNEI. The CDR3 reads CASRDDSYEQYF. CDR3 DNA sequence: TGTGCCAGCAGGGACGACTCCTACGAGCAGTACTTC.

The table lists this clonotype with many counts. The chain links TRBV7-8 to TRBJ2-1; D gene ambiguous. The CDR3 length is 13 residues. V was cut by 1 base and J by 5 bases, with 6 bases left in between. The V gene's germline CDR1 is SGHVS and CDR2 FQNEAQ. The CDR3 sequence is CASSLDLDNEQFF. The CDR3 coding sequence is TGTGCCAGCAGCTTAGACCTGGACAATGAGCAGTTCTTC.